These T cell receptor beta chains were read from a single sample in a study of blood T cell repertoires in COVID-19. The assay was immunoSEQ multiplex PCR, and TCRdb's table has in-frame clones only and misses some. The sample shows 90,000 to 150,000 clones, roughly 83% of them seen only once. Input material: peripheral blood. The receptors come from a woman aged 80 or over with acute or convalescent COVID-19. Both conserved end residues are trimmed from each CDR3. The order of the fields is V gene, CDR3 protein.

V gene: TRBV11-2
CDR3 protein: ASSLSRVSSYNEQF

V gene: TRBV27
CDR3 protein: ASSSTSGNTGGPYNEQF

V gene: TRBV28
CDR3 protein: ASSLDRNQPQH

V gene: TRBV7-3
CDR3 protein: ASSLLGQGNSPLH

V gene: TRBV6-2/TRBV6-3
CDR3 protein: ASTPTEFGRTDTQY

V gene: TRBV5-1
CDR3 protein: ASSLGRVSTDTQY

V gene: TRBV6-2/TRBV6-3
CDR3 protein: ASSPTGAYVNQPQH

V gene: TRBV7-2
CDR3 protein: ASRPKDPQGWQETQY

V gene: TRBV19
CDR3 protein: ASSIWSSDITLPGYGYT

V gene: TRBV3-1/TRBV3-2
CDR3 protein: ASSHGTGEKLF

V gene: TRBV2
CDR3 protein: ASTVWTGRATGELF

V gene: TRBV24-1
CDR3 protein: ATSGSSETYNEQF

V gene: TRBV28
CDR3 protein: ASSFSQANYGYT

V gene: TRBV5-5
CDR3 protein: ASSFRTARETQY

V gene: TRBV3-1/TRBV3-2
CDR3 protein: ASSKQGNYGYT

V gene: TRBV2
CDR3 protein: ASSATNVRPQH

V gene: TRBV9
CDR3 protein: ASSVRETGGDGYT

V gene: TRBV18
CDR3 protein: ASSPPTGGRGYT

V gene: TRBV7-8
CDR3 protein: ASSLASGTSGGIGPPYEQY

V gene: TRBV24-1
CDR3 protein: ATSDLQGTGGFNEQF

V gene: TRBV2
CDR3 protein: ASSEVEDRDPPLH

V gene: TRBV18
CDR3 protein: ASSPNSGRAYEQY

V gene: TRBV28
CDR3 protein: ASSFLGQGASYNSPLH

V gene: TRBV5-5
CDR3 protein: ASSSTGGGGNQPQH